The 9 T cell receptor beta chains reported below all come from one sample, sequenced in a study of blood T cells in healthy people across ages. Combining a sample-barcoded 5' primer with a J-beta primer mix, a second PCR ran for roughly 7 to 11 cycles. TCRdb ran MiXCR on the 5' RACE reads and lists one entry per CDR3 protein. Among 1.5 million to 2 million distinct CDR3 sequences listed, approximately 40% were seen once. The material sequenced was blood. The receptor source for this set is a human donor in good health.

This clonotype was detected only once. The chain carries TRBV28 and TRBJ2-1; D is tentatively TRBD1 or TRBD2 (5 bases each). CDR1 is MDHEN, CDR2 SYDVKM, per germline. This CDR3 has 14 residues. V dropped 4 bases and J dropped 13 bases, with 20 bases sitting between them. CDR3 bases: TGTGCCAGCAGTTACCAGGGTTCCCTAGGGACCCAGTTCTTC. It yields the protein CASSYQGSLGTQFF. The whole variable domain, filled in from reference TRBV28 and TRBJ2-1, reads DVKVTQSSRYLVKRTGEKVFLECVQDMDHENMFWYRQDPGLGLRLIYFSYDVKMKEKGDIPEGYSVSREKKERFSLILESASTNQTSMYLCASSYQGSLGTQFFGPGTRLTVL.

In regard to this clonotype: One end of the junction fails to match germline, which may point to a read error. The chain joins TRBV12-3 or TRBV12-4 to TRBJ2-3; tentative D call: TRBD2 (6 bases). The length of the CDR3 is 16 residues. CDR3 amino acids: CASSLGLALSTDAQYF. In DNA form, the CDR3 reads TGTGCCAGCAGTTTAGGTCTAGCGCTGAGCACAGATGCGCAGTATTTT.

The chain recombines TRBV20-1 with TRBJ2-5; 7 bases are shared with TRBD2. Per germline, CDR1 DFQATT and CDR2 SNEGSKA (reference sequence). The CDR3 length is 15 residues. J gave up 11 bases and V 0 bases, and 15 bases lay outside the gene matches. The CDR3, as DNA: TGCAGTGCTAGAGATTTGAGGCGGGGGAAGGATGAGCAGTACTTC. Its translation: CSARDLRRGKDEQYF.

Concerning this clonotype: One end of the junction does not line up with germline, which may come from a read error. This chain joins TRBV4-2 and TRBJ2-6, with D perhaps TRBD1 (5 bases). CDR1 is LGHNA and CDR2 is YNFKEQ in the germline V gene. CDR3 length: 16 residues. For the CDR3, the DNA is TGTGCCGGCAGCCAGGCAGGGCCCTCTGGGGCCAACGTCCTGACTTTC. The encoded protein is CAGSQAGPSGANVLTF.

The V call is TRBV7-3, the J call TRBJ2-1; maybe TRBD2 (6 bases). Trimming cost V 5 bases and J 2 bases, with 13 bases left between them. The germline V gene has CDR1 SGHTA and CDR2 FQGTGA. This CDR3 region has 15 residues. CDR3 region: CASSAQRVPYNEQFF. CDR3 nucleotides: TGTGCCAGCAGCGCCCAGCGGGTCCCCTACAATGAGCAGTTCTTC.

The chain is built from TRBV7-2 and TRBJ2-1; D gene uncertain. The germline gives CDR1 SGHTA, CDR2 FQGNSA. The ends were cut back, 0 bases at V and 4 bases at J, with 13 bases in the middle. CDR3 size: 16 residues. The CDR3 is CASSLALGTAYNEQFF. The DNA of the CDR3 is TGTGCCAGCAGCTTAGCGCTAGGAACAGCTTACAATGAGCAGTTCTTC.

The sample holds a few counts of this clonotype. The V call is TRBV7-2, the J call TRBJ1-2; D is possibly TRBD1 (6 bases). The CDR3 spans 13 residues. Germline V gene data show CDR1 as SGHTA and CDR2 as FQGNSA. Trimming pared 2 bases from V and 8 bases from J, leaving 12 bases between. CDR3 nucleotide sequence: TGTGCCAGCAGCTTAACTGAGGGGGGCGGCTACACCTTC. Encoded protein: CASSLTEGGGYTF.

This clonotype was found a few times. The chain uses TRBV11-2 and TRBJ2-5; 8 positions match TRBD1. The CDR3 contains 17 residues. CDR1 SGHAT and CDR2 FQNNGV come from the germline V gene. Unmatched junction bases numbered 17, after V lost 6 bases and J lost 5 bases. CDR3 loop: CASSPEWGAGGMETQYF. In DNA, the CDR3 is TGTGCCAGCAGTCCAGAGTGGGGGGCAGGGGGCATGGAGACCCAGTACTTC. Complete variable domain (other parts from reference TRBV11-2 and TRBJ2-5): EAGVAQSPRYKIIEKRQSVAFWCNPISGHATLYWYQQILGQGPKLLIQFQNNGVVDDSQLPKDRFSAERLKGVDSTLKIQPAKLEDSAVYLCASSPEWGAGGMETQYFGPGTRLLVL.

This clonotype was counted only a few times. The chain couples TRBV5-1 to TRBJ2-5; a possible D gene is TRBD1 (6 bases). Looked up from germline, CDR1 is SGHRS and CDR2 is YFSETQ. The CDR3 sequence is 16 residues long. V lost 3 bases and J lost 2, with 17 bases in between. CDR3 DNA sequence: TGCGCCAGCAGCTCCGTTGTTGGGGGCGATCAAGAGACCCAGTACTTC. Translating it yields CASSSVVGGDQETQYF.